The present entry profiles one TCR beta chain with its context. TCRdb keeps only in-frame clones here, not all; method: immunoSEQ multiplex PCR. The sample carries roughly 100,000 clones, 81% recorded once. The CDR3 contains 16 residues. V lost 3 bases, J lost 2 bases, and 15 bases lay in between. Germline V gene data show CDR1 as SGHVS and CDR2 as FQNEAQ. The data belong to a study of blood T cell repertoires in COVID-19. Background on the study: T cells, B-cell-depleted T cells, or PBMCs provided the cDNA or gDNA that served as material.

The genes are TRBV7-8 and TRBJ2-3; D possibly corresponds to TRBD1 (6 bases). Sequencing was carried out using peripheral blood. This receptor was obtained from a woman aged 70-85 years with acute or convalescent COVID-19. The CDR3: CASSFEGVTLTDTQYF. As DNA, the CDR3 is TGTGCCAGCAGCTTCGAGGGGGTCACACTCACAGATACGCAGTATTTT.